This T cell receptor beta chain appears in the sequencing data of a study of Tregs in tolerant kidney transplant recipients. A note on this clone: Its antigen is still unknown. The sequenced fragment ends 3 residues before the CDR3 boundary, so the rest is inferred from the germline J gene.

The nonmyeloablative bone marrow transplants came from related graft donors, with transient mixed chimerism. Unstimulated Tregs (CD4+CD25+CD127-) and CD4+CD25- non-Tregs were sorted from PBMCs. This CDR3 is built from 14 residues. Germline V gene data show CDR1 as SGHRS and CDR2 as YFSETQ. Study-wide findings and caveats: Activated donor B cell expansion appeared to reveal the most relevant donor-specific TCRbeta repertoire.

Clones were read by immunoSEQ multiplex PCR, and TCRdb kept only the in-frame ones, dropping some. This specimen shows 15,000 or so clones; the ten leading clones hold 27%. The source of this sequence is a human patient who received a combined kidney and bone marrow transplant. Some T cells may be provided by the graft donor. The gene calls are TRBV5-1 and TRBJ1-3, with D uncertain. This specimen consisted of CD8+ T cells from blood (PBMCs), obtained 6 months after the transplant. Partial CDR3 DNA: TGCGCCAGCACTAAGGGTGAGGCCGGAAGGACC. Translation gives CASTKGEAGRT. The CDR3 in full is CASTKGEAGRTIYF.